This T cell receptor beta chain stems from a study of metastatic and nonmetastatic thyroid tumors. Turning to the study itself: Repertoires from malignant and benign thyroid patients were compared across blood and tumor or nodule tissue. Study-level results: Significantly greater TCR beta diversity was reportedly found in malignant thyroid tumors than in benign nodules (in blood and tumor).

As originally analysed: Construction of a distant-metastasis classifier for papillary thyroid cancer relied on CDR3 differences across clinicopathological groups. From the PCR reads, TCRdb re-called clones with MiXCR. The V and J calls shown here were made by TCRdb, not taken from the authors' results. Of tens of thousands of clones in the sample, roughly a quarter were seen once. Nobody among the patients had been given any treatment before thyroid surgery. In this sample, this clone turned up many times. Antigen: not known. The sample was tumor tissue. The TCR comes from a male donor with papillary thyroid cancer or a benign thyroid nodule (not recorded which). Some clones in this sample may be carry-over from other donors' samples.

This chain's CDR3 is CASSIPDSYNEQFF. As DNA, the CDR3 is TGTGCCAGTAGTATACCGGACAGTTACAATGAGCAGTTCTTC. The genes are TRBV19 and TRBJ2-1; D is perhaps TRBD1 (6 bases). Germline V gives CDR1 LNHDA, CDR2 SQIVND (reference sequence). Trimming took off 2 bases at V and 4 bases at J, with 9 bases between the two ends. There are 14 residues in the CDR3.